The 5 T cell receptor beta chains presented below share a single source sample, sequenced in a study of T cell repertoires in cytomegalovirus infection. TCRdb used MiXCR to reprocess the reads, holding one entry per CDR3 protein. Found here are about 740,000 distinct CDR3 sequences, roughly a third of them singletons; the top ten hold 2.5% to 3.5%. Sequences were obtained from PBMCs. The receptor set was obtained from a human donor in good health (CMV status not recorded). Some clones in this sample may be carry-over from other donors' samples.

The gene calls are TRBV12-3 or TRBV12-4 and TRBJ2-7; 8 nucleotides line up with TRBD1. The CDR3 has 13 amino acids. Trimming removed 7 bases from V and 3 bases from J; junction bases left unmatched: 5. The CDR3 DNA follows: TGTGCCAGCAAAGGGGACAGGTTCTACGAGCAGTACTTC. Amino acid sequence: CASKGDRFYEQYF.

This CDR3 reads CASDLRGEETQYF. The CDR3 DNA reads as TGTGCCAGCGACCTCAGGGGGGAAGAGACCCAGTACTTC. The chain carries TRBV7-9 and TRBJ2-5, with a tentative D call TRBD1 (7 bases). The CDR3 sequence is 13 residues long. The V and J ends lost 8 bases and 3 bases respectively, with 13 bases between them. Germline assignment: CDR1 SEHNR and CDR2 FQNEAQ (reference sequence).

This sequence joins TRBV5-4 and TRBJ1-1; TRBD1 matches 8 bases. The CDR3 length is 17 residues. Germline loops: CDR1 SGHNT, CDR2 YYREEE (reference sequence). V lost 0 bases, J lost 6 bases, and 13 bases stayed unmatched. The chain's CDR3 is CASSLAGGEGNTAEAFF. CDR3 in DNA: TGTGCCAGCAGCTTGGCAGGGGGCGAGGGGAATACAGCTGAAGCTTTCTTT.

This clonotype has more than one count but fewer than ten. A read error may produce the germline difference seen at one junction end. This chain uses TRBV7-6 with TRBJ2-2, with D unclear. The CDR3 length is 14 residues. CDR1 SGHVS and CDR2 FNYEAQ come from the germline V gene. CDR3 region: CASSLMPDTGELFF. DNA for the CDR3: TGTGCTAGCAGCTTAATGCCGGACACCGGGGAGCTGTTTTTT. Full variable domain (rest looked up from reference TRBV7-6 and TRBJ2-2): GAGVSQSPRYKVTKRGQDVALRCDPISGHVSLYWYRQALGQGPEFLTYFNYEAQQDKSGLPNDRFSAERPEGSISTLTIQRTEQRDSAMYRCASSLMPDTGELFFGEGSRLTVL.

This chain links TRBV28 with TRBJ2-5; weak D call: TRBD1 (5 bases). CDR3 length equals 16 residues. V was clipped by 4 bases and J by 6 bases, with 21 bases between them. The V gene's germline CDR1 is MDHEN and CDR2 SYDVKM. CDR3 sequence: CASSSSGTGVLKTQYF. In nucleotides, the CDR3 is TGTGCCAGCAGTTCCTCCGGAACAGGAGTTTTGAAGACCCAGTACTTC.